Below are 21 T cell receptor beta chains sequenced from a single sample in a study of metastatic and nonmetastatic thyroid tumors. No treatment of any kind had been given to any patient before thyroid surgery. TCRdb redid the clone calls on the PCR reads using MiXCR. The sample consists of about 69,000 clones, about 14% of them appearing once. Sequenced: blood. These receptors were obtained from a male donor with papillary thyroid cancer or a benign thyroid nodule (not recorded which). Some clones in this sample may be carry-over from other donors' samples.

This clone was detected many times. This chain links TRBV5-4 with TRBJ2-7, with TRBD1 matching 7 bases. This CDR3 comprises 13 residues. Per the germline V gene, CDR1 is SGHNT and CDR2 is YYREEE (reference sequence). Germline trimming cut 2 bases from V and 5 bases from J; bases unmatched to any gene: 4. Written as DNA, the CDR3 is TGTGCCAGCAGCTTTGACAGGGCCAACGAGCAGTACGTC. Encoded protein: CASSFDRANEQYV.

This clone was recorded at least ten times. The genes are TRBV13 and TRBJ2-1; D is perhaps TRBD2 (5 bases). The CDR3 has 14 amino acids. Trimming pared 3 bases from V and 4 bases from J, leaving 10 bases between. CDR1 and CDR2 from the germline V gene are PRHDT and FYEKMQ (reference sequence). Written as DNA, the CDR3 is TGTGCCAGCAGCTTTGTTGGACTTTACAATGAGCAGTTCTTC. Translation: CASSFVGLYNEQFF.

The chain links TRBV11-2 to TRBJ2-5; the D gene is possibly TRBD2 (5 bases). Trimming shortened V by 5 bases and J by 5 bases, and 9 bases separated the two germline ends. Germline CDR1 SGHAT, CDR2 FQNNGV. The CDR3 consists of 12 residues. CDR3 amino acids: CASSLTGETQYF. Here the CDR3 DNA reads TGTGCCAGCAGCCTGACGGGGGAGACCCAGTACTTC.

This clone was observed many times. The chain couples TRBV5-4 to TRBJ2-7, with 7 bases fitting TRBD1. The CDR3 consists of 15 residues. Germline-derived CDR1 and CDR2 are SGHNT and YYREEE (reference sequence). J gave up 4 bases and V 0 bases, and 7 bases lay outside the gene matches. In DNA form, the CDR3 reads TGTGCCAGCAGCTTGGAACAGGGGATAGGATACGAGCAGTACTTC. Translation gives CASSLEQGIGYEQYF.

This clone was seen ten or more times. The chain couples TRBV6-2 or TRBV6-3 to TRBJ2-1, with 14 bases fitting TRBD2. The CDR3 contains 18 residues. CDR1 MNHEY and CDR2 SVGEGT come from the germline V gene. Trimming took 5 bases from V and 4 from J; bases not matched to a gene: 10. CDR3 nucleotide sequence: TGTGCCAGCAGTCCGGGACTAGCGGGAGAGGTGTGGTACAATGAGCAGTTCTTC. It is translated as CASSPGLAGEVWYNEQFF.

The chain couples TRBV27 to TRBJ1-2; D may be TRBD1 (5 bases). Trimming stripped 5 bases from V and 5 bases from J, with 12 bases between. The germline CDR1 and CDR2 sequences are MNHEY and SMNVEV (reference sequence). This CDR3 spans 13 amino acids. The CDR3 loop is CASSLTVKYGYTF. The CDR3 nucleotides are TGTGCCAGCAGTCTGACAGTGAAATATGGCTACACCTTC.

The rearrangement links TRBV11-2 to TRBJ2-7; D call uncertain. The CDR3 is 13 amino acids. V dropped 1 base and J dropped 3 bases, with 7 bases sitting between them. The V gene's germline CDR1 is SGHAT and CDR2 FQNNGV. The CDR3 here is CASSLGHLYEQYF. The CDR3 DNA reads TGTGCCAGCAGCTTAGGGCACCTCTACGAGCAGTACTTC.

This clone has a handful of counts. Just one base apart from a much larger clone, this may be a read error. J is TRBJ1-4 and V is TRBV6-2 or TRBV6-3, with D perhaps TRBD1 (6 bases). This CDR3 is 16 amino acids long. Germline CDR1 is MNHEY and CDR2 is SVGEGT. CDR3 protein: CSSSYLRGGESEKLFF. The CDR3 region has the DNA TGTTCCAGCAGTTACCTTAGGGGGGGCGAGAGTGAAAAACTGTTTTTT.

This clone was observed a few times. This may come from a read error, since a much larger clone is one base off. CDR3 sequence (DNA): TGTGCCAGTAGTATAGAGGGACAGGGGTTAGCGGGAGTGCGTAATGAGCAGTTCTTC. This gives the protein CASSIEGQGLAGVRNEQFF. The chain links TRBV19 to TRBJ2-1, with D possibly matching TRBD1 (10 bases). CDR1 and CDR2 from the germline V gene are LNHDA and SQIVND (reference sequence). CDR3 size: 19 residues. V was trimmed by 0 bases and J by 7 bases, leaving 25 bases between them.

This clone was seen repeatedly, ten times or more. The DNA of the CDR3 is TGTGCCAGCAGCTTTGGTCCGGGGGCGGCCTATGGCTACACCTTC. Protein product: CASSFGPGAAYGYTF. The rearrangement links TRBV7-9 to TRBJ1-2; D may be TRBD1 (6 bases). The V end was cut by 3 bases, the J end by 4 bases, with 15 bases between. Per germline, CDR1 SEHNR and CDR2 FQNEAQ (reference sequence). The CDR3 covers 15 residues.

This clone was picked up many times. V and J are TRBV3-1 and TRBJ1-2, with 11 bases identical to TRBD1. Trimming cost V 2 bases and J 5 bases; bases outside gene matches: 7. Germline V gene sequence: CDR1 LGHDT, CDR2 YNNKEL (reference sequence). The CDR3 extends over 16 amino acids. The CDR3 DNA sequence: TGTGCCAGCAGCCAAAGTCCAGGACAGGGGGCTTATGGCTACACCTTC. It specifies CASSQSPGQGAYGYTF. Supplemented by reference TRBV3-1 and TRBJ1-2, the full variable domain reads DTAVSQTPKYLVTQMGNDKSIKCEQNLGHDTMYWYKQDSKKFLKIMFSYNNKELIINETVPNRFSPKSPDKAHLNLHINSLELGDSAVYFCASSQSPGQGAYGYTFGSGTRLTVV.

This clone was detected many times. V gene TRBV7-9 combines with J gene TRBJ2-3, with a possible D match to TRBD2 (6 bases). The CDR3 length is 14 residues. Trimming took 1 base from V and 3 from J, leaving 8 bases between them. In germline, CDR1 is SEHNR, CDR2 FQNEAQ (reference sequence). The CDR3 protein is CASSLGLVTDTQYF. DNA of the CDR3: TGTGCCAGCAGCTTAGGACTAGTTACAGATACGCAGTATTTT.

J is TRBJ2-1 and V is TRBV9; 12 bases match TRBD1. Germline loops: CDR1 SGDLS, CDR2 YYNGEE. The V segment lost 3 bases and the J segment 4 bases; nucleotides outside the gene matches: 8. This CDR3 contains 17 residues. The CDR3 DNA reads as TGTGCCAGCAGCGGCGAGGGGACAGGGGGCTCATACAATGAGCAGTTCTTC. The encoded protein is CASSGEGTGGSYNEQFF. Complete variable domain (other parts from reference TRBV9 and TRBJ2-1): DSGVTQTPKHLITATGQRVTLRCSPRSGDLSVYWYQQSLDQGLQFLIQYYNGEERAKGNILERFSAQQFPDLHSELNLSSLELGDSALYFCASSGEGTGGSYNEQFFGPGTRLTVL.

The chain recombines TRBV6-1 with TRBJ1-3; D is unresolved. The CDR3 is made up of 12 amino acids. The germline V and J ends were trimmed by 6 bases and 14 bases, with 17 bases remaining between them. Germline lookup yields CDR1 MNHNS and CDR2 SASEGT. CDR3 DNA sequence: TGTGCCAGCAGCTCGGGAGTCTCAACGTTATATTTT. It yields the protein CASSSGVSTLYF.

This clone was observed a handful of times. This chain links TRBV24-1 with TRBJ1-5, with D perhaps TRBD1 (5 bases). In germline, CDR1 is KGHDR, CDR2 SFDVKD. This CDR3 contains 15 residues. Deletions cut 2 bases from V and 0 bases from J, with 7 bases between. The CDR3 DNA is TGTGCCACCAGTGATTATGGGGGTAGCAATCAGCCCCAGCATTTT. Its protein is CATSDYGGSNQPQHF.

This clone was observed at least ten times. A much bigger clone sits one base away, suggesting this may be a read error. Other DNA sequences in the sample encode the same CDR3. This sequence joins TRBV12-3 or TRBV12-4 and TRBJ1-1; tentative D call: TRBD1 (5 bases). This CDR3 spans 16 amino acids. As DNA, the CDR3 is TGTGCCAGCAGCCACAGGACGGGAGACGTGAACACTGAGGCTTTCTTT. As protein: CASSHRTGDVNTEAFF.

This clone was recorded at least ten times. This chain connects TRBV11-2 to TRBJ2-7; 9 positions agree with TRBD2. V trimming: 4 bases; J trimming: 5 bases; junction bases outside the gene matches: 9. This CDR3 is 15 amino acids long. CDR1 SGHAT and CDR2 FQNNGV come from the germline V gene. This chain's CDR3 is CASSSIAGVGNEQYF. CDR3 nucleotide sequence: TGTGCCAGCAGCTCAATAGCGGGAGTCGGCAACGAGCAGTACTTC.

This clone was recorded many times. This chain links TRBV11-1 with TRBJ1-3; 12 positions match TRBD1. After removal of 5 bases from V and 2 bases from J, the junction contained 13 bases not matched to a gene. The CDR3 covers 19 residues. The germline CDR1 and CDR2 sequences are SGHAT and FQDESV (reference sequence). CDR3 region: CASSRIGTGGLVAGNTIYF. The CDR3 coding sequence is TGTGCCAGCAGCAGAATTGGGACAGGGGGCTTAGTGGCTGGAAACACCATATATTTT.

A remark on this clone: The junction and the germline gene differ at one end; a read error may be behind it. CDR3 coding DNA: TGCGGTGCTAGAGATTGGGACAGTGACACCGGGGAGCTGTTTTTT. Protein product: CGARDWDSDTGELFF. This chain links TRBV20-1 with TRBJ2-2; 7 positions match TRBD1. CDR1 DFQATT and CDR2 SNEGSKA come from the germline V gene (reference sequence). This CDR3 contains 15 residues.

This clone was detected many times. The chain links TRBV5-4 to TRBJ2-7; TRBD1 might be the D (6 bases). Trimming removed 0 bases from V and 3 bases from J, with 13 bases in between. CDR3 length: 15 residues. Germline V CDR1 and CDR2: SGHNT, YYREEE (reference sequence). CDR3 sequence: CASSLGGQGSYEQYV. The CDR3 nucleotides read TGTGCCAGCAGCTTGGGGGGGCAGGGGAGCTACGAGCAGTACGTC.

As concerns this clone: Its ends do not fully match the called genes, so a read error is possible. The chain employs TRBV3-1 and TRBJ2-3; 9 positions match TRBD2. This CDR3 is built from 18 residues. Germline CDR1 LGHDT, CDR2 YNNKEL (reference sequence). The CDR3 sequence: CASSPLGGSGTSTYTQYF. In nucleotides, the CDR3 is TGTGCCAGCAGCCCATTAGGAGGTAGCGGGACTAGCACATATACGCAGTATTTT.